This T cell receptor beta chain stems from a study of T cells expressing NK-cell markers. About the research overall: HCMV seropositivity characterized most of the eight sequenced donors, and seronegativity one. Study-level findings and limits: In a handful of donors, dominant NKG2C+ clonotypes were roughly 1.0-8% of CD8+ T cells.

What made the TCR beta cDNA was 5'RACE template switching with UMIs. TCRdb reprocessed the 5' RACE reads and reports one entry per CDR3 protein, with no DNA. In all, the sample yields 550,000 to 600,000 distinct CDR3 sequences. Notes on this clonotype: The antigen is unknown.

CDR1 and CDR2 (germline): SEHNR, FQNEAQ (reference sequence). The CDR3 length is 14 residues. Sequencing input: blood T cells: a sorted CD56 or NKG2C T cell subset, CD4+ or CD8+ T cells, or bulk PBMC T cells (not recorded which). The sequence was obtained from a man aged 18-30 years in good health. The chain is built from TRBV7-9 and TRBJ2-5; the D gene TCRdb calls, TRBD1, cannot be checked with no DNA. Here the CDR3 reads CASSYGQSQETQYF. The variable domain in full, completed from reference TRBV7-9 and TRBJ2-5, reads DTGVSQNPRHKITKRGQNVTFRCDPISEHNRLYWYRQTLGQGPEFLTYFQNEAQLEKSRLLSDRFSAERPKGSFSTLEIQRTEQGDSAMYLCASSYGQSQETQYFGPGTRLLVL.